This T cell receptor beta chain appears in the sequencing data of a study of shared clonotypes between healthy human individuals. This table comes from immunoSEQ multiplex PCR, and its TCRdb copy is limited to in-frame clones, with some not included. This sample has a few hundred thousand clones; 95% to 98% occur once, and the top ten carry roughly 0.055%. CDR1 and CDR2 (germline): SQVTM, ANQGSEA. The V end lost 6 bases, the J end lost 4 bases, and 10 bases lay between the germline ends. The CDR3 loop spans 12 amino acids. The J gene is TRBJ2-1, the V gene TRBV29-1; D is perhaps TRBD1 or TRBD2 (5 bases each). The sequence was obtained from a woman aged 25 to 45 in good health. Sequenced material: naive CD4+ T cells sorted from blood. Subset of the sample: CD45RA+ positively selected. CDR3 DNA: TGCAGCGTAGGGGAGTTATACAATGAGCAGTTCTTC. It specifies CSVGELYNEQFF.